One and the same sample provided the 9 T cell receptor beta chains below, sequenced in a study of cytomegalovirus exposure and HLA in healthy donors. The PCR was carried out with 60 Vbeta primers and 13 Jbeta primers. Profiled with immunoSEQ multiplex PCR; TCRdb holds only in-frame clones, not every one. This table holds 170,000 or so clones, around 70% found once. The sequenced sample was PBMCs. The receptors shown here come from a male donor in good health and CMV-seronegative.

The V call is TRBV7-8, the J call TRBJ2-5; no definite D call. CDR1 SGHVS and CDR2 FQNEAQ come from the germline V gene. CDR3 length: 14 amino acids. Trimming left V 1 base short and J 5 bases short, with 11 bases between. CDR3 coding DNA: TGTGCCAGCAGCTTAGGAGGCTACGGGGAGACCCAGTACTTC. Translated: CASSLGGYGETQYF.

The chain joins TRBV13 to TRBJ1-3; D ambiguous. CDR1 is PRHDT and CDR2 is FYEKMQ in the germline V gene (reference sequence). Trimming removed 7 bases at V and 2 bases at J, with 18 bases between. The CDR3 extends over 16 amino acids. CDR3 in amino acids: CASNAGSMGAGNTIYF. CDR3 in DNA: TGTGCCAGCAATGCGGGATCCATGGGTGCTGGAAACACCATATATTTT.

The chain is built from TRBV19 and TRBJ1-1; D not resolved. CDR1 is LNHDA, CDR2 SQIVND, per germline (reference sequence). This CDR3 contains 12 residues. V was pared by 10 bases and J by 4 bases, with 13 bases between. CDR3 bases: TGTGCCACCCAGACCGGGAGCACTGAAGCTTTCTTT. Protein sequence: CATQTGSTEAFF.

The genes are TRBV28 and TRBJ1-2; TRBD1 matches at 9 bases. The germline V gene has CDR1 MDHEN and CDR2 SYDVKM. The CDR3 is 16 residues long. V trimming: 7 bases; J trimming: 8 bases; junction bases outside the gene matches: 17. This CDR3 is CASNQNWVDRGRGYTF. The CDR3 DNA is TGTGCCAGCAACCAAAATTGGGTGGACAGGGGACGAGGCTACACCTTC.

J is TRBJ1-6 and V is TRBV5-6; D is undetermined. The CDR3 length is 17 residues. The ends were cut back, 3 bases at V and 0 bases at J, with 13 bases in the middle. Germline values: CDR1 SGHDT, CDR2 YYEEEE. As DNA, the CDR3 is TGTGCCAGCAGCTCTTCAGGAACGAGCTCCTATAATTCACCCCTCCACTTT. It codes for CASSSSGTSSYNSPLHF.

The chain is built from TRBV2 and TRBJ2-7; 11 bases map to TRBD2. The CDR3 has 14 residues. Trimming cost V 1 base and J 7 bases; bases outside gene matches: 3. CDR1 and CDR2 (germline): SNHLY, FYNNEI. The CDR3 reads CASSEEGLAAEQYF. CDR3 nucleotides: TGTGCCAGCAGTGAAGAGGGACTAGCGGCTGAGCAGTACTTC.

CDR3 coding DNA: TGTGCCAGCAGCTTGGTGTCAGGCTACCAGCCCCAGCATTTT. Translated, it gives CASSLVSGYQPQHF. V is TRBV11-2 and J is TRBJ1-5; no reliable D call. Trimming took 3 bases from V and 7 from J, leaving 13 bases between them. In germline, CDR1 is SGHAT, CDR2 FQNNGV. The CDR3 contains 14 residues.

The chain recombines TRBV9 with TRBJ2-1; D call uncertain. Germline assignment: CDR1 SGDLS and CDR2 YYNGEE. CDR3 length: 12 residues. V lost 0 bases, J lost 8 bases, and 6 bases lay in between. CDR3 DNA sequence: TGTGCCAGCAGCGTAGATGTCTATGAGCAGTTCTTC. This gives the protein CASSVDVYEQFF.

The chain uses TRBV7-9 and TRBJ2-1; 9 bases match TRBD2. The V gene's germline CDR1 is SEHNR and CDR2 FQNEAQ (reference sequence). The CDR3 consists of 15 residues. Unmatched junction bases numbered 6, after V lost 5 bases and J lost 4 bases. The CDR3 nucleotides read TGTGCCAGCAGCCCCCGAAGCGGGAGGTACAATGAGCAGTTCTTC. The encoded protein is CASSPRSGRYNEQFF.